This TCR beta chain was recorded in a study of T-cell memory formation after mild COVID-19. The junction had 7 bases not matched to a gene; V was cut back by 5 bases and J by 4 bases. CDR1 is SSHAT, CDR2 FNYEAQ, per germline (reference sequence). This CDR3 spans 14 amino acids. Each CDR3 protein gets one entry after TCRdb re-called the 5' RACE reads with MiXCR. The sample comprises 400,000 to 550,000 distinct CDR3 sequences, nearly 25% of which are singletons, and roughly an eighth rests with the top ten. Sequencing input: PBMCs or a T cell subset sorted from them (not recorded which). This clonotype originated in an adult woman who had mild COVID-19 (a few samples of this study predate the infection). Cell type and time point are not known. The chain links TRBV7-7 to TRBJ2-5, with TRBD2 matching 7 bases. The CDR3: CASSPQPGGETQYF. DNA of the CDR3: TGTGCCAGCAGCCCCCAGCCGGGGGGAGAGACCCAGTACTTC.